A selection of T cell receptor beta chains follows, all from one sample in a study of chemoradiotherapy in HPV16-positive cancers. Assay used: immunoSEQ multiplex PCR; TCRdb lists only in-frame clones, some missing. This sample has 9,500 to 13,000 clones, with over 60% found just once. Sample: tumor tissue, taken from a patient who underwent chemoradiotherapy. The receptors shown here come from a human donor with HPV-associated anogenital cancer. Each CDR3 is given with its conserved first and last residue. Fields, in order: J gene, D gene, CDR3 length, V gene, clone size, CDR3 protein, CDR3 DNA. A D gene is named only where the DNA matches it firmly. The listing skips clone size in some rows; elsewhere it reads once, few, many or a size class.

TRBJ1-1	NA	17	TRBV14	NA	CASSRGSGSWINTEAFF	TGTGCCAGCAGCCGCGGGTCGGGCAGCTGGATAAACACTGAAGCTTTCTTT
TRBJ1-6	NA	13	TRBV30	NA	CAWGGGRNSPLHF	TGTGCCTGGGGGGGAGGACGTAATTCACCCCTCCACTTT
TRBJ2-5	NA	14	TRBV6-1	NA	CASSDLGYQETQYF	TGTGCCAGCAGTGATCTCGGGTACCAAGAGACCCAGTACTTC
TRBJ2-3	NA	12	TRBV6-6	NA	CASSYESSTQYF	TGTGCCAGCAGTTACGAAAGTAGCACGCAGTATTTT
TRBJ1-5	NA	14	TRBV19	NA	CASSIWGINQPQHF	TGTGCCAGTAGTATCTGGGGCATCAATCAGCCCCAGCATTTT
TRBJ2-3	TRBD2	17	TRBV4-1	NA	CASSTNVLAGGSDTQYF	TGCGCCAGCAGCACCAACGTACTAGCGGGGGGATCAGATACGCAGTATTTT
TRBJ2-1	NA	11	TRBV28	NA	CASSFRDEQFF	TGTGCCAGCAGTTTCCGGGACGAGCAGTTCTTC
TRBJ1-1	NA	13	TRBV2	NA	CASSAQGNTEAFF	TGTGCCAGCAGTGCACAGGGGAACACTGAAGCTTTCTTT
TRBJ2-2	TRBD1	18	TRBV19	NA	CASSTPPRGQGGAGELFF	TGTGCCAGTAGTACCCCCCCGAGAGGACAGGGTGGTGCCGGGGAGCTGTTTTTT
TRBJ1-5	NA	19	TRBV7-2	NA	CASSLPGLRTLRDNQPQHF	TGTGCCAGCAGCTTACCGGGACTCCGAACCTTAAGGGACAATCAGCCCCAGCATTTT
TRBJ2-7	NA	14	TRBV4-2	NA	CASSQDRSSYEQYF	TGTGCCAGCAGCCAAGACCGGAGCTCCTACGAGCAGTACTTC
TRBJ2-5	TRBD1	14	TRBV5-6	NA	CASSPQGAKETQYF	TGTGCCAGCAGCCCACAGGGGGCCAAAGAGACCCAGTACTTC
TRBJ1-2	NA	13	TRBV30	once	CAWRRVTVRGYTF	TGTGCCTGGAGGAGGGTGACGGTCCGTGGCTACACCTTC
TRBJ1-1	NA	15	TRBV4-2	NA	CASSQPFGANTEAFF	TGTGCCAGCAGCCAACCTTTTGGGGCGAACACTGAAGCTTTCTTT
TRBJ2-3	TRBD2	13	TRBV30	NA	CAWSSGGPDTQYF	TGTGCCTGGAGCAGCGGGGGGCCAGATACGCAGTATTTT
TRBJ2-3	TRBD2	17	TRBV4-2	NA	CASSPRLAGGSTDTQYF	TGTGCCAGCAGCCCCCGACTAGCGGGGGGGAGTACAGATACGCAGTATTTT
TRBJ1-2	NA	13	TRBV7-2	NA	CASSTRADGGYTF	TGTGCCAGCAGCACCAGGGCGGATGGAGGCTACACCTTC
TRBJ1-2	TRBD1	14	TRBV19	NA	CATNSEQGVYGYTF	TGTGCCACCAACTCGGAGCAGGGGGTCTATGGCTACACCTTC
TRBJ1-2	NA	13	TRBV9	NA	CASSVGGRSGYTF	TGTGCCAGCAGCGTGGGAGGTCGGAGTGGCTACACCTTC
TRBJ1-4	NA	14	TRBV18	NA	CASSPGPTNEKLFF	TGTGCCAGCTCACCAGGGCCAACTAATGAAAAACTGTTTTTT
TRBJ1-4	NA	14	TRBV9	NA	CASGWGVANEKLFF	TGTGCCAGCGGGTGGGGCGTAGCTAATGAAAAACTGTTTTTT
TRBJ1-4	NA	12	TRBV5-1	NA	CASSRVGEKLFF	TGCGCCAGCAGCCGAGTAGGTGAAAAACTGTTTTTT
TRBJ1-2	NA	18	TRBV4-1	NA	CASSQAGGVRTFNYGYTF	TGCGCCAGCAGCCAAGCGGGGGGGGTTCGGACTTTTAACTATGGCTACACCTTC
TRBJ1-1	NA	13	TRBV5-6	few	CASSLAEHTEAFF	TGTGCCAGCAGCTTGGCCGAGCACACTGAAGCTTTCTTT
TRBJ2-7	NA	12	TRBV28	few	CASSLIGYEQYF	TGTGCCAGCAGTTTAATAGGCTACGAGCAGTACTTC
TRBJ1-1	TRBD1	13	TRBV18	NA	CASLDRGSTEAFF	TGTGCCAGCCTAGACAGGGGATCCACTGAAGCTTTCTTT
TRBJ1-5	NA	15	TRBV19	NA	CASSIYAQRHQPQHF	TGTGCCAGTAGTATTTACGCCCAGAGACATCAGCCCCAGCATTTT
TRBJ1-5	NA	11	TRBV13	few	CASSGGGPQHF	TGTGCCAGCAGCGGGGGGGGGCCCCAGCATTTT
TRBJ1-1	NA	14	TRBV7-6	NA	CASSLETLNTEAFF	TGTGCCAGCAGCTTAGAGACACTAAACACTGAAGCTTTCTTT
TRBJ2-5	NA	13	TRBV30	NA	CAWSKQGLETQYF	TGTGCCTGGAGTAAACAGGGTCTGGAGACCCAGTACTTC
TRBJ1-1	NA	14	TRBV5-1	NA	CASSEGGLNTEAFF	TGCGCCAGCAGTGAAGGGGGTCTCAACACTGAAGCTTTCTTT
TRBJ1-1	NA	14	TRBV2	NA	CASKGGDVNTEAFF	TGTGCCAGCAAGGGAGGGGACGTCAACACTGAAGCTTTCTTT
TRBJ1-2	NA	14	TRBV19	NA	CASTDDRTGYGYTF	TGTGCCAGTACCGACGACCGGACGGGATATGGCTACACCTTC
TRBJ2-7	NA	15	TRBV19	NA	CASSILVGPSYEQYF	TGTGCCAGTAGTATATTGGTAGGACCTTCCTACGAGCAGTACTTC
TRBJ1-2	NA	16	TRBV28	NA	CASSRPELKTNYGYTF	TGTGCCAGCAGTCGTCCCGAACTCAAAACAAACTATGGCTACACCTTC
TRBJ2-2	NA	15	TRBV5-1	once	CASSSNLGGTGELFF	TGCGCCAGCAGCTCAAACCTCGGGGGAACCGGGGAGCTGTTTTTT
TRBJ1-3	TRBD1	16	TRBV19	NA	CASHTGQSRSGNTIYF	TGTGCCAGTCATACGGGACAGTCCCGCTCTGGAAACACCATATATTTT
TRBJ2-6	NA	13	TRBV5-4	NA	CASSLSGANVLTF	TGTGCCAGCAGCTTATCTGGGGCCAACGTCCTGACTTTC
TRBJ2-7	TRBD1	14	TRBV11-2	NA	CASSHQTGRYEQYF	TGTGCCAGCAGCCACCAGACAGGGCGGTACGAGCAGTACTTC
TRBJ2-5	NA	15	TRBV14	few	CASSQVRTGQETQYF	TGTGCCAGCAGCCAAGTAAGAACAGGGCAAGAGACCCAGTACTTC
TRBJ2-5	NA	16	TRBV7-3	NA	CASSLGMRPNQETQYF	TGTGCCAGCAGCTTGGGCATGCGGCCAAACCAAGAGACCCAGTACTTC
TRBJ2-7	NA	15	TRBV5-1	NA	CASSLVQGPSDEQYF	TGCGCCAGCAGCTTGGTTCAGGGTCCGTCGGACGAGCAGTACTTC
TRBJ1-1	TRBD1	13	TRBV19	medium-sized	CASGQGAYTEAFF	TGTGCCAGTGGACAGGGGGCATACACTGAAGCTTTCTTT
TRBJ2-3	NA	14	TRBV7-9	NA	CASSLDDSTDTQYF	TGTGCCAGCAGCTTAGACGATAGCACAGATACGCAGTATTTT
TRBJ2-3	TRBD2	18	TRBV2	once	CASSEGAGGPLGADTQYF	TGTGCCAGCAGTGAAGGGGCGGGGGGGCCTCTGGGCGCAGATACGCAGTATTTT
TRBJ1-1	NA	13	TRBV7-2	NA	CASSRGRLTEAFF	TGTGCCAGCAGCCGGGGACGACTGACTGAAGCTTTCTTT
TRBJ2-2	NA	15	TRBV15	NA	CATSFALGGAGELFF	TGTGCCACCAGCTTCGCTCTAGGGGGGGCCGGGGAGCTGTTTTTT
TRBJ1-1	TRBD1	14	TRBV6-4	NA	CASSRDRGNTEAFF	TGTGCCAGCAGCCGGGACAGGGGAAACACTGAAGCTTTCTTT
TRBJ2-2	TRBD1	19	TRBV15	NA	CATSRDSRREGARTGELFF	TGTGCCACCAGCAGAGATTCTCGGCGAGAGGGGGCTCGTACCGGGGAGCTGTTTTTT
TRBJ2-7	TRBD1	11	TRBV29-1	few	CSGGQGYEQYF	TGCAGCGGTGGACAGGGCTACGAGCAGTACTTC
TRBJ2-5	NA	18	TRBV7-8	NA	CASSLVGPSSRARETQYF	TGTGCCAGCAGCTTAGTAGGCCCATCGTCTCGAGCCCGAGAGACCCAGTACTTC
TRBJ1-2	NA	13	TRBV5-4	NA	CASSLPGNYGYTF	TGTGCCAGCAGCTTGCCGGGTAACTATGGCTACACCTTC
TRBJ2-2	NA	16	TRBV10-2	NA	CASKVGGGPNTGELFF	TGCGCCAGCAAGGTCGGCGGGGGCCCGAACACCGGGGAGCTGTTTTTT
TRBJ1-1	TRBD1	15	TRBV6-1	NA	CASSVHRGKNTEAFF	TGTGCCAGCAGTGTTCACAGGGGAAAGAACACTGAAGCTTTCTTT
TRBJ2-2	NA	14	TRBV5-1	NA	CASSLGPGTGELFF	TGCGCCAGCAGCTTGGGACCGGGGACCGGGGAGCTGTTTTTT